These 10 T cell receptor beta chains originate from one sample sequenced in a study of blood T cell repertoires in COVID-19 (TCRdb year 2020). Libraries were made using the immunoSEQ multiplex PCR assay. TCRdb took over this immuneACCESS table, retaining in-frame rearrangements with V and J assigned. Such tables are incomplete; in checked studies, under half of the missing clones stem from an unresolved V gene, and the remainder is unexplained. The sample table contains approximately 340,000 clones; only one count was recorded for about 86% of them. The ten largest account for under 3% of the sample. The source material was peripheral blood. These receptor sequences come from a man aged 25-40 years with active or convalescent COVID-19.

A single count supports this clone. The chain carries TRBV2 and TRBJ2-2; 8 bases are a match to TRBD2. The CDR3 runs to 15 residues. CDR1 is SNHLY, CDR2 FYNNEI, per germline. Trimming cost V 4 bases and J 4 bases; bases outside gene matches: 5. CDR3 residues: CASSGTSMGTGELFF. The CDR3 bases are TGTGCCAGCAGTGGGACTAGCATGGGCACCGGGGAGCTGTTTTTT.

The chain joins TRBV7-9 to TRBJ2-1, with D possibly matching TRBD2 (6 bases). Deletions cut 4 bases from V and 3 bases from J, with 22 bases between. This CDR3 spans 18 amino acids. Germline assignment: CDR1 SEHNR and CDR2 FQNEAQ (reference sequence). As DNA, the CDR3 is TGTGCCAGCAGCTCCGGCGGGCGGGAACTCGAAGTCTACAATGAGCAGTTCTTC. It is translated as CASSSGGRELEVYNEQFF.

This rearrangement joins TRBV28 to TRBJ2-4, with 7 positions matching TRBD1. This CDR3 has 13 residues. Germline CDR1 is MDHEN and CDR2 is SYDVKM. The V gene end was trimmed by 6 bases and the J gene end by 2 bases; junction bases not matched to a gene: 1. The CDR3 loop reads CASRQGSKNIQYF. CDR3 DNA sequence: TGTGCCAGCAGACAGGGGTCCAAAAACATTCAGTACTTC.

This chain joins TRBV29-1 and TRBJ2-7, with 7 bases matching TRBD2. Germline CDR1 is SQVTM and CDR2 is ANQGSEA. Losses at the gene ends were 5 bases for V and 0 bases for J; bases not matched to a gene: 1. The CDR3 is made up of 12 amino acids. The CDR3 DNA sequence: TGCAGCGTTTGGGGGGGCTCCTACGAGCAGTACTTC. As protein: CSVWGGSYEQYF.

In regard to this clone: This CDR3 is also generated by other DNA sequences in the sample. The V call is TRBV28, the J call TRBJ2-7; 7 bases fit TRBD1. CDR3 length: 12 amino acids. Trimming removed 6 bases from V and 4 bases from J; junction bases left unmatched: 3. CDR1 is MDHEN and CDR2 is SYDVKM in the germline V gene. CDR3 in amino acids: CASSLTGYEQYF. The CDR3 region has the DNA TGTGCCAGCAGCCTGACAGGGTACGAGCAGTACTTC.

The V call is TRBV3-1 (or the pseudogene TRBV3-2), the J call TRBJ2-6; 7 bases line up with TRBD2. The CDR3 has 18 residues. V gave up 5 bases and J gave up 0 bases; unmatched junction bases: 10. The germline V gene encodes CDR1 LGHDT and CDR2 YNNKEL (reference sequence). CDR3 region: CASSYHGRRYSGANVLTF. As DNA, the CDR3 is TGTGCCAGCAGCTACCACGGGAGGCGCTACTCTGGGGCCAACGTCCTGACTTTC.

V usage is TRBV7-8 and J usage is TRBJ1-1; TRBD1 aligns across 7 bases. This CDR3 has 14 amino acids. Germline lookup yields CDR1 SGHVS and CDR2 FQNEAQ. Losses at the gene ends were 1 base for V and 4 bases for J; bases not matched to a gene: 3. CDR3 loop: CASSLGAGGTEAFF. In nucleotides, the CDR3 is TGTGCCAGCAGCTTAGGCGCAGGGGGCACTGAAGCTTTCTTT.

This sequence joins TRBV10-3 and TRBJ1-3, with no clear D. Trimming took 6 bases from V and 0 from J, leaving 12 bases between them. The CDR3 loop spans 15 amino acids. Germline assignment: CDR1 ENHRY and CDR2 SYGVKD. For the CDR3, the DNA is TGTGCCATCAGCTACGCGCTACCCTCTGGAAACACCATATATTTT. This translates into CAISYALPSGNTIYF.

The CDR3 DNA follows: TGTGCCAGTACCCGGACTAGCGGGGGGTTCAGAACCGGGGAGCTGTTTTTT. This translates into CASTRTSGGFRTGELFF. The genes are TRBV19 and TRBJ2-2; 14 bases agree with TRBD2. The length of the CDR3 is 17 residues. The V segment lost 7 bases and the J segment 5 bases; nucleotides outside the gene matches: 9. Germline loops: CDR1 LNHDA, CDR2 SQIVND (reference sequence).

The J gene is TRBJ2-2, the V gene TRBV25-1; D is unresolved. Germline V gene sequence: CDR1 MGHDK, CDR2 SYGVNS. V was clipped by 6 bases and J by 5 bases, with 10 bases between them. There are 13 residues in the CDR3. CDR3 coding DNA: TGTGCCAGCAGCTTCACGGTTACCGGGGAGCTGTTTTTT. This codes for CASSFTVTGELFF.